The 3 T cell receptor delta chains below all came from one sample that was sequenced in a study of Vδ1+ human thymocytes. Findings of the study overall: Highly polyclonal TRG and TRD repertoires with Gaussian CDR3 length distributions appeared in thymus.

The template was reverse-transcribed extracted RNA. Multiplex PCR used pooled V-gene forward primers and a constant-region reverse primer to amplify CDR3s. TCRdb reanalysed the multiplex PCR reads with CATT. The sample has tens of thousands of delta-chain clones; about 29% are singletons. These receptors' antigens are unknown. Input material: Vdelta1+ gamma-delta thymocytes from the thymus. The sample's subset: FACS-sorted CD3+ TCRalphabeta- TCRVdelta1+ TCRVdelta2- thymocytes. The source is a boy under two years old who had congenital heart surgery.

This clone was detected a few times. The V gene is TRDV1, the J gene TRDJ1; 7 bases align to TRDD3. Trimming at V came to 5 bases and at J to 0 bases, leaving 21 bases not matched to a gene. Germline-derived CDR1 and CDR2 are TSWWSYY and QGS. CDR3 length: 20 amino acids. In DNA, the CDR3 is TGTGCTCTTGGGATTTTTTGGCGTGCTGGGGGTAGTGGGTACACCGATAAACTCATCTTT. Its translation: CALGIFWRAGGSGYTDKLIF.

This clone has just a few counts. This rearrangement joins TRDV1 to TRDJ1; possible D gene TRDD2, 8 bases. CDR3 length: 19 amino acids. Germline V gene sequence: CDR1 TSWWSYY, CDR2 QGS. V dropped 3 bases and J dropped 3 bases, with 26 bases sitting between them. CDR3 DNA sequence: TGTGCTCTTGGGGACGCTTCCTACGGGAGAGGATACGAAGCCGATAAACTCATCTTT. As protein: CALGDASYGRGYEADKLIF.

The chain recombines TRDV1 with TRDJ1; D might be TRDD2 (6 bases). CDR1 TSWWSYY and CDR2 QGS come from the germline V gene. The CDR3 is 24 residues long. The V and J ends lost 10 bases and 3 bases respectively, with 48 bases between them. The CDR3 nucleotides are TGTGCTCCTGTGTTTTGTCCTTCCCTACACACATTCGGGGGGCCAGCCCTTCTCTCCGATAAACTCATCTTT. It yields the protein CAPVFCPSLHTFGGPALLSDKLIF.